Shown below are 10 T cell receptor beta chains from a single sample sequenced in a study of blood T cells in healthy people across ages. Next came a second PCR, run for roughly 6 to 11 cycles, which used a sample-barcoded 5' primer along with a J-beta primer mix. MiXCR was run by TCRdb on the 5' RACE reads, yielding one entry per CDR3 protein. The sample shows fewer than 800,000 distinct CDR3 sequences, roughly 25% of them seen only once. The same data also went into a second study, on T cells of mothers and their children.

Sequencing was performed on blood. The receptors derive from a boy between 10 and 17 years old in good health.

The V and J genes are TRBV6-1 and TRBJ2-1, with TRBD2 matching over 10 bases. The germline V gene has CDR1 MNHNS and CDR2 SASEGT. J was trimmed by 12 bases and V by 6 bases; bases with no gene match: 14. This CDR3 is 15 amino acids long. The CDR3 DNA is TGTGCCAGCAGCAGTCTAGCGGGAGCAATTGATGGGCAGTTCTTC. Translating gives CASSSLAGAIDGQFF.

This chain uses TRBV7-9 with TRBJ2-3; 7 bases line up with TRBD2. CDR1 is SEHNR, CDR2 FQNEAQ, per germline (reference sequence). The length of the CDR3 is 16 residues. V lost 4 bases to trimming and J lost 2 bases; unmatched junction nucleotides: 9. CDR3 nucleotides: TGTGCCAGCAGCTCGACACCGGGACTAACCACAGATACGCAGTATTTT. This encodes CASSSTPGLTTDTQYF.

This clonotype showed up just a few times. The CDR3 bases are TGTGCTAGTGGTTCAAACCGTTCCTCGTGGCAGTTCTTC. It encodes CASGSNRSSWQFF. V and J are TRBV12-5 and TRBJ2-1; D is unresolved. Trimming removed 4 bases at V and 12 bases at J, with 16 bases between. The CDR3 is 13 residues long. In germline, CDR1 is LGHNT, CDR2 FRNRAP.

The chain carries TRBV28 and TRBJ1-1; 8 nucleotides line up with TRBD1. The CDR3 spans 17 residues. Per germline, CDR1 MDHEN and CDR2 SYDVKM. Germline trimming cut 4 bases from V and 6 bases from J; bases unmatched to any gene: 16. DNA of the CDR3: TGTGCCAGCAGTTCCGGACAGGGTGCGGGGCTAGGATCTGAAGCTTTCTTT. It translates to CASSSGQGAGLGSEAFF.

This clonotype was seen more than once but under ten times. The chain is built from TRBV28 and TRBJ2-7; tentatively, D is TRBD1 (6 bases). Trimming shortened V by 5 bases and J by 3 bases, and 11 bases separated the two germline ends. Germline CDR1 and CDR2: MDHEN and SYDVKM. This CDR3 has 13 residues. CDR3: CASSPGQYYEQYF. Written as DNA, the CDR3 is TGTGCCAGCAGTCCTGGACAGTACTACGAGCAGTACTTC.

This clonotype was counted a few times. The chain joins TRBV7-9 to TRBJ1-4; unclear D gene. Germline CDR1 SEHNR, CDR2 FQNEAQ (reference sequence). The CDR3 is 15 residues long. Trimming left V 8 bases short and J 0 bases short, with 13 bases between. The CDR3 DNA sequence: TGTGCCAGCGGCGGGGTCCCAGCAACTAATGAAAAACTGTTTTTT. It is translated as CASGGVPATNEKLFF.

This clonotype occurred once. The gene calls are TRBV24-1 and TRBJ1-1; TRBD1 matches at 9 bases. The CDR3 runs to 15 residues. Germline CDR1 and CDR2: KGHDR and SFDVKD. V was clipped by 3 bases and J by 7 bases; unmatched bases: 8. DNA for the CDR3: TGTGCCACCAGTGATAGGAGACAGGGGGTGGGTGAAGCTTTCTTT. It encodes CATSDRRQGVGEAFF.

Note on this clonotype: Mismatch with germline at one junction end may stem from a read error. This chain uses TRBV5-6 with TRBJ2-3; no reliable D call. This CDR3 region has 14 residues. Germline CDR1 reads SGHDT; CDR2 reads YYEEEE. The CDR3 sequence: CASSSIQGTDTQYF. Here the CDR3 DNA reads TGTGCCAGCAGCTCTATCCAAGGCACAGATACGCAGTACTTT. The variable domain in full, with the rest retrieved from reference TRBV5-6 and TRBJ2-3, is DAGVTQSPTHLIKTRGQQVTLRCSPKSGHDTVSWYQQALGQGPQFIFQYYEEEERQRGNFPDRFSGHQFPNYSSELNVNALLLGDSALYLCASSSIQGTDTQYFGPGTRLTVL.

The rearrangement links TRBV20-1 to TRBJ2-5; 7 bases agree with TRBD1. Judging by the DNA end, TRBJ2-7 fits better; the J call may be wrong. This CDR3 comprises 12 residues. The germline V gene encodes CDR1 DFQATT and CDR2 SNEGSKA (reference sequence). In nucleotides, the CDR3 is TGCAGTGCCAGGGGGACGTTCTACGAGCAGTACTTC. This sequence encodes CSARGTFYEQYF.

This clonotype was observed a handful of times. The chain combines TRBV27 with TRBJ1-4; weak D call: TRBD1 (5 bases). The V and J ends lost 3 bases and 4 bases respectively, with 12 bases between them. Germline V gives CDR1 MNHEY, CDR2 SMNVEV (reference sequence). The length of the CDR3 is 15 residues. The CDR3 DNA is TGTGCCAGCAGTTTTGGGGGGGGGTTTAATGAAAAACTGTTTTTT. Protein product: CASSFGGGFNEKLFF.